Presented here are 18 T cell receptor beta chains from one specimen sequenced in a study of blood T cells in healthy people across ages. The use of a sample-barcoded 5' primer and a J-beta primer mix characterized a second PCR of about 7 to 12 cycles. MiXCR, run by TCRdb on the 5' RACE reads, gives a single entry per CDR3 protein. The table includes around 1,000,000 distinct CDR3 sequences, less than 25% detected once. The same data also contributed to another study, on T cells of mothers and their children.

Sequenced sample: blood. The receptors were sampled from a girl aged 2 to 9 in good health.

The chain recombines TRBV7-9 with TRBJ2-5; D unresolved. Trimming removed 5 bases from V and 4 bases from J, with 14 bases in between. This CDR3 is built from 14 residues. Germline lookup yields CDR1 SEHNR and CDR2 FQNEAQ (reference sequence). This CDR3 reads CASSEGWTLETQYF. The CDR3 DNA sequence: TGTGCCAGCAGCGAAGGCTGGACGCTAGAGACCCAGTACTTC.

With regard to this clonotype: Germline is not matched at one junction end, which may reflect a read error. V usage is TRBV11-2 and J usage is TRBJ1-6; D uncertain. The CDR3 has 11 residues. Germline-derived CDR1 and CDR2 are SGHAT and FQNNGV. CDR3 nucleotide sequence: TGTGCCTGCAGCCGTCAAGAGGGAAGAGACTTT. Its translation is CACSRQEGRDF. Full variable domain (outside the CDR3, taken from reference TRBV11-2 and TRBJ1-6): EAGVAQSPRYKIIEKRQSVAFWCNPISGHATLYWYQQILGQGPKLLIQFQNNGVVDDSQLPKDRFSAERLKGVDSTLKIQPAKLEDSAVYLCACSRQEGRDFGNGTRLTVT.

Concerning this clonotype: The final CDR3 position lacks the conserved phenylalanine or tryptophan, pointing to a likely read error. The chain carries TRBV4-1 and TRBJ2-7; the D gene could be TRBD1 or TRBD2 (5 bases each). Germline CDR1 reads MGHRA; CDR2 reads YSYEKL. The CDR3 sequence is 16 residues long. The ends were cut back, 3 bases at V and 7 bases at J, with 22 bases in the middle. This CDR3 is CASSHSGTTAQGEQYL. The CDR3 nucleotides read TGCGCCAGCAGCCATTCCGGGACCACGGCCCAGGGAGAGCAGTACCTC.

CDR3: CASSGPLSGYTF. CDR3 sequence (DNA): TGTGCCAGCAGCGGACCCTTGTCTGGCTACACCTTC. The chain employs TRBV4-2 and TRBJ1-2; no reliable D call. CDR1 is LGHNA and CDR2 is YNFKEQ in the germline V gene. The CDR3 is made up of 12 amino acids. The ends were cut back, 5 bases at V and 7 bases at J, with 11 bases in the middle.

This clonotype has only a few counts. The V call is TRBV7-9, the J call TRBJ1-2; D uncertain. V was cut by 9 bases and J by 2 bases, with 13 bases left in between. The CDR3 covers 13 residues. CDR1 is SEHNR and CDR2 is FQNEAQ in the germline V gene (reference sequence). CDR3 bases: TGTGCCAGTAGCCAAACAGAAAACTATGGCTACACCTTC. It translates to CASSQTENYGYTF.

The chain is built from TRBV6-4 and TRBJ2-5; 9 nucleotides agree with TRBD2. Trimming at V came to 2 bases and at J to 0 bases, leaving 4 bases not matched to a gene. CDR3 length equals 16 residues. Germline CDR1 and CDR2: MRHNA and SNTAGT. The CDR3 sequence: CASSDEAGGYQETQYF. As DNA, the CDR3 is TGTGCCAGCAGTGACGAAGCGGGAGGATACCAAGAGACCCAGTACTTC.

The table lists this clonotype with a few counts. The V and J genes are TRBV11-2 and TRBJ2-7; TRBD1 aligns across 7 bases. The J call may be wrong; the DNA end is better matched by TRBJ2-1. Germline lookup yields CDR1 SGHAT and CDR2 FQNNGV. CDR3 length equals 14 residues. CDR3 DNA: TGTGCCAGCAGCTTTTTAACAGGGGCGGGTGAGCAGTTCTTC. Translation gives CASSFLTGAGEQFF.

This clonotype has just a few counts. Since a much larger clone is just one base distant, this may be a read error. V gene TRBV7-8 combines with J gene TRBJ2-1; perhaps TRBD2 as D (6 bases). CDR1 SGHVS and CDR2 FQNEAQ come from the germline V gene. V was pared by 5 bases and J by 8 bases, with 25 bases between. The CDR3 runs 17 residues. For the CDR3, the DNA is TGTGCCAGCAGCCGGTATTTAGGGGAATTAGGGAGGCATGAGCAGTTCTTC. Translation: CASSRYLGELGRHEQFF.

This clonotype appeared a few times. This chain uses TRBV7-9 with TRBJ2-7, with 10 bases matching TRBD1. CDR3 length: 16 amino acids. Germline CDR1 SEHNR, CDR2 FQNEAQ (reference sequence). The trim removed 3 bases at V and 1 base at J, leaving 6 bases unmatched. CDR3 amino acids: CASSFSGTGDSYEQYF. Here the CDR3 DNA reads TGTGCCAGCAGCTTTTCAGGGACAGGGGATTCCTACGAGCAGTACTTC.

This clonotype was seen a handful of times. The J gene is TRBJ2-5, the V gene TRBV29-1; either TRBD1 or TRBD2 may supply D (6 bases each). The J call is doubtful: the DNA matches TRBJ2-1 better. CDR3 length: 12 amino acids. The germline CDR1 and CDR2 sequences are SQVTM and ANQGSEA. The CDR3 protein is CSGREQGDEQFF. The DNA for the CDR3 is TGCAGCGGGAGGGAACAGGGCGATGAGCAGTTCTTC.

The sample holds many counts of this clonotype. This rearrangement joins TRBV9 to TRBJ2-1; 7 nucleotides agree with TRBD2. The last part of the DNA fits TRBJ2-5 better; the J call may be wrong. The germline V gene encodes CDR1 SGDLS and CDR2 YYNGEE. The CDR3 contains 14 residues. CDR3 protein: CASSVEGGEETQYF. The CDR3, as DNA: TGTGCCAGCAGCGTAGAGGGAGGGGAGGAGACCCAGTACTTC.

This clonotype was seen a few times. The gene calls are TRBV20-1 and TRBJ2-1; 8 bases align to TRBD2. The V and J ends lost 3 bases and 2 bases, in that order; junction bases with no gene match: 9. The CDR3 runs to 16 residues. CDR1 and CDR2 from the germline V gene are DFQATT and SNEGSKA (reference sequence). Here the CDR3 DNA reads TGCAGTGCTAGCACACTCGGGACTAGTGCCTACAATGAGCAGTTCTTC. This translates into CSASTLGTSAYNEQFF.

The table lists this clonotype with a few counts. J is TRBJ1-4 and V is TRBV5-5, with D possibly matching TRBD1 (6 bases). V was pared by 6 bases and J by 5 bases, with 17 bases between. Germline values: CDR1 SGHKS, CDR2 YYEKEE (reference sequence). The CDR3 is made up of 15 amino acids. CDR3 sequence reads: CASNERGQRNEKLFF. In DNA, the CDR3 is TGTGCCAGCAATGAGCGGGGGCAGCGAAATGAAAAACTGTTTTTT.

This chain uses TRBV2 with TRBJ2-5; D may be TRBD2 (5 bases). Trimming took 0 bases from V and 3 from J, leaving 8 bases between them. Germline assignment: CDR1 SNHLY and CDR2 FYNNEI. CDR3 size: 14 residues. The CDR3 region has the DNA TGTGCCAGCAGTGAAGCCGGACTGGAAGAGACCCAGTACTTC. Translation gives CASSEAGLEETQYF.

A few counts support this clonotype. This rearrangement joins TRBV20-1 to TRBJ2-5; tentatively, D is TRBD1 or TRBD2 (5 bases each). With the DNA end fitting TRBJ2-1 better, the J assignment may be wrong. The CDR3 has 12 amino acids. The germline CDR1 and CDR2 sequences are DFQATT and SNEGSKA (reference sequence). The CDR3 bases are TGCAGTGCTAGCTGGGGGTACAATGAGCAGTTCTTC. This codes for CSASWGYNEQFF.

This clonotype was observed a few times. The V gene is TRBV19, the J gene TRBJ2-7; D unresolved. Deletions cut 0 bases from V and 5 bases from J, with 11 bases between. The CDR3 spans 14 residues. Germline CDR1 reads LNHDA; CDR2 reads SQIVND (reference sequence). In DNA form, the CDR3 reads TGTGCCAGTAGTATAGAGCCGGGTCTCGACGAGCAGTACTTC. It codes for CASSIEPGLDEQYF.

The rearrangement joins TRBV12-5 to TRBJ2-7; the D is unclear. Per germline, CDR1 LGHNT and CDR2 FRNRAP. Trimming cost V 3 bases and J 3 bases, with 15 bases left between them. The CDR3 length is 15 residues. The CDR3 DNA reads TGTGCTAGTGGTTTAGTGTCCAACAGCTTCTACGAGCAGTACTTC. Translation gives CASGLVSNSFYEQYF.

This clonotype showed up just a few times. This chain uses TRBV29-1 with TRBJ2-1; 7 positions agree with TRBD2. Germline CDR1 is SQVTM and CDR2 is ANQGSEA. The CDR3 contains 12 residues. After removal of 4 bases from V and 7 bases from J, the junction contained 4 bases not matched to a gene. The CDR3: CSVGGTTNEQFF. Here the CDR3 DNA reads TGCAGCGTTGGTGGGACTACAAATGAGCAGTTCTTC.